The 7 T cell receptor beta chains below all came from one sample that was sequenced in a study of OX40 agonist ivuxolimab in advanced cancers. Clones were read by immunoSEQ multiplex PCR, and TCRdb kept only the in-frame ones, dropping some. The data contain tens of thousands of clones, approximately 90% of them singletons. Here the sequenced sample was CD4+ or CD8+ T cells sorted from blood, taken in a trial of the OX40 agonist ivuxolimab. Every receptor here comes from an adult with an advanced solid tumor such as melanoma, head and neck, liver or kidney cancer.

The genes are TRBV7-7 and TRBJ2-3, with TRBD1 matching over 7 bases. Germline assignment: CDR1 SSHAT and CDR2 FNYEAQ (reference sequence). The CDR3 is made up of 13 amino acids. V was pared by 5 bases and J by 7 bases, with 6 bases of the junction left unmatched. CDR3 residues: CASSKDRTHTQYF. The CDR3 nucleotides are TGTGCCAGCAGCAAGGACAGGACCCATACGCAGTATTTT.

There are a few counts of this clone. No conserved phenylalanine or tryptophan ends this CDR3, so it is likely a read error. The CDR3 region has the DNA TGCGCCAGCAGCTCGACGCCTGACAGAAGTAATTCACCCCTCCACCTT. It codes for CASSSTPDRSNSPLHL. The chain carries TRBV5-1 and TRBJ1-6, with a possible D match to TRBD1 (5 bases). V shed 3 bases and J shed 6 bases, with 16 bases lying between them. The CDR3 has 16 amino acids. Germline CDR1 reads SGHRS; CDR2 reads YFSETQ.

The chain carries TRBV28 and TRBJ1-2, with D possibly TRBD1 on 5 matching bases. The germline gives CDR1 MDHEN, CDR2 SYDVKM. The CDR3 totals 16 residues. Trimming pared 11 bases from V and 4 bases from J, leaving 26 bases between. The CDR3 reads CAAAGPFERPTYGYTF. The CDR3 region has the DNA TGTGCCGCAGCGGGGCCATTCGAACGCCCCACCTATGGCTACACCTTC.

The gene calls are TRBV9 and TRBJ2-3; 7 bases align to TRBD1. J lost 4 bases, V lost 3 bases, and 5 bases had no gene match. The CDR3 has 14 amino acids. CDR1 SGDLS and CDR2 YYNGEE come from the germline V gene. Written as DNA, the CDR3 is TGTGCCAGCAGCGCTACAACAGGGGCAGATACGCAGTATTTT. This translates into CASSATTGADTQYF.

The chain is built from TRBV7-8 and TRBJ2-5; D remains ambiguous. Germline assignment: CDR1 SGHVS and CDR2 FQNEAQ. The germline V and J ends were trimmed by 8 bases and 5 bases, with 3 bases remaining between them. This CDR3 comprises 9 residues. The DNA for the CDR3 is TGTGCCAGCCCCGAGACCCAGTACTTC. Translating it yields CASPETQYF.

The CDR3 loop is CASSQDPRAGNSPLHF. In nucleotides, the CDR3 is TGCGCCAGCAGCCAAGATCCCAGGGCGGGGAATTCACCCCTCCACTTT. The rearrangement joins TRBV4-3 to TRBJ1-6; the D gene is possibly TRBD1 (5 bases). The germline gives CDR1 LGHNA, CDR2 YSLEER. Trimming stripped 0 bases from V and 7 bases from J, with 13 bases between. CDR3 length: 16 amino acids.

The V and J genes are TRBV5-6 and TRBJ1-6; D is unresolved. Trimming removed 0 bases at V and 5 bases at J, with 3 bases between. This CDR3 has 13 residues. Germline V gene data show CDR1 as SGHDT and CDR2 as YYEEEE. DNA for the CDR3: TGTGCCAGCAGCTTGGACCATAATTCACCCCTCCACTTT. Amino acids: CASSLDHNSPLHF.